Below, 18 T cell receptor beta chains from the same sample are listed, as sequenced in a study of shared clonotypes between healthy human individuals. Some clones are missing from TCRdb's copy, which holds only in-frame ones; the method was immunoSEQ multiplex PCR. The sample records some 900,000 clones, more than 75% being singletons. The sample consisted of memory CD4+ T cells sorted from blood. Specified subset: CD45RA-negative fraction. Receptors originate from a man younger than 35 in good health.

The genes are TRBV7-6 and TRBJ2-2; tentative D call: TRBD1 (5 bases). The germline V gene encodes CDR1 SGHVS and CDR2 FNYEAQ. Trimming took 6 bases from V and 1 from J, leaving 9 bases between them. This CDR3 contains 14 residues. This chain's CDR3 is CASSPRVNTGELFF. The CDR3 DNA is TGTGCCAGCAGTCCCAGGGTGAACACCGGGGAGCTGTTTTTT.

The chain couples TRBV10-1 to TRBJ2-2; a possible D gene is TRBD2 (5 bases). V dropped 3 bases and J dropped 6 bases, with 5 bases sitting between them. Germline lookup yields CDR1 WNHNN and CDR2 SYGVQD (reference sequence). The CDR3 runs to 12 residues. The CDR3 reads CASSDGAGELFF. The DNA of the CDR3 is TGCGCCAGCAGTGACGGGGCCGGGGAGCTGTTTTTT.

This chain uses TRBV5-1 with TRBJ2-3; no reliable D call. Germline CDR1 reads SGHRS; CDR2 reads YFSETQ. The ends were cut back, 2 bases at V and 6 bases at J, with 13 bases in the middle. The CDR3 runs to 14 residues. As DNA, the CDR3 is TGCGCCAGCAGCTTAGAAAAGTGGTCTGATACGCAGTATTTT. Translating gives CASSLEKWSDTQYF. The whole variable domain, filled in from reference TRBV5-1 and TRBJ2-3, reads KAGVTQTPRYLIKTRGQQVTLSCSPISGHRSVSWYQQTPGQGLQFLFEYFSETQRNKGNFPGRFSGRQFSNSRSEMNVSTLELGDSALYLCASSLEKWSDTQYFGPGTRLTVL.

V and J are TRBV28 and TRBJ1-3, with 10 bases lining up with TRBD1. The ends lost 6 bases at V and 0 bases at J; junction bases unmatched: 8. In germline, CDR1 is MDHEN, CDR2 SYDVKM. CDR3 size: 17 residues. The CDR3: CASRPRGQGTSGNTIYF. CDR3 nucleotide sequence: TGTGCCAGCAGGCCCCGGGGACAGGGGACCTCTGGAAACACCATATATTTT.

The CDR3 reads CASSPRTSGARNQYF. CDR3 coding DNA: TGTGCCAGTAGTCCCCGGACTAGCGGGGCGCGAAATCAGTACTTC. This chain links TRBV19 with TRBJ2-5, with 12 nucleotides matching TRBD2. CDR1 LNHDA and CDR2 SQIVND come from the germline V gene (reference sequence). Trimming took 5 bases from V and 11 from J; bases not matched to a gene: 12. The CDR3 extends over 15 amino acids.

This clone has only one observation. The V call is TRBV6-1, the J call TRBJ1-5; TRBD1 is a possible D gene (6 bases). V lost 6 bases, J lost 1 base, and 13 bases lay in between. The germline V gene encodes CDR1 MNHNS and CDR2 SASEGT. This CDR3 spans 15 amino acids. For the CDR3, the DNA is TGTGCCAGCAGCCAGGGGACCCAGAGCAATCAGCCCCAGCATTTT. Translating it yields CASSQGTQSNQPQHF.

This clone was seen only a few times. The J gene is TRBJ2-2, the V gene TRBV7-6; D uncertain. Between the trimmed V and J ends, which lost 5 bases and 2 bases, there was a span of 9 bases. Germline V lookup: CDR1 SGHVS, CDR2 FNYEAQ. The CDR3 spans 14 residues. CDR3 amino acids: CASSHSLNTGELFF. The CDR3, as DNA: TGTGCCAGCAGCCACAGCTTAAACACCGGGGAGCTGTTTTTT. Variable domain in full (rest from reference TRBV7-6 and TRBJ2-2): GAGVSQSPRYKVTKRGQDVALRCDPISGHVSLYWYRQALGQGPEFLTYFNYEAQQDKSGLPNDRFSAERPEGSISTLTIQRTEQRDSAMYRCASSHSLNTGELFFGEGSRLTVL.

Notes on this clone: This CDR3 is also generated by other DNA sequences in the sample. The J gene is TRBJ2-6, the V gene TRBV5-1; D is perhaps TRBD2 (6 bases). Germline values: CDR1 SGHRS, CDR2 YFSETQ. V lost 3 bases and J 0 bases, leaving 7 bases between the germline ends. CDR3 length: 15 amino acids. DNA of the CDR3: TGCGCCAGCAGCTCCGGGAGCTCTGGGGCCAACGTCCTGACTTTC. This codes for CASSSGSSGANVLTF. Supplemented by reference TRBV5-1 and TRBJ2-6, the full variable domain reads KAGVTQTPRYLIKTRGQQVTLSCSPISGHRSVSWYQQTPGQGLQFLFEYFSETQRNKGNFPGRFSGRQFSNSRSEMNVSTLELGDSALYLCASSSGSSGANVLTFGAGSRLTVL.

This clone was seen just once. The genes are TRBV5-1 and TRBJ2-2; D ambiguous. V shed 5 bases and J shed 7 bases, with 9 bases lying between them. This CDR3 has 12 residues. From germline, CDR1 is SGHRS and CDR2 YFSETQ. DNA for the CDR3: TGCGCCAGCAGAGGAGCTATCGGGGAGCTGTTTTTT. Translated: CASRGAIGELFF.

This chain connects TRBV30 to TRBJ1-6; 7 bases match TRBD1. The V segment lost 5 bases and the J segment 6 bases; nucleotides outside the gene matches: 10. The germline V gene has CDR1 GTSNPN and CDR2 SVGIG (reference sequence). The CDR3 totals 15 residues. CDR3 region: CAWAGWTGINSPLHF. The CDR3 DNA follows: TGTGCCTGGGCTGGTTGGACAGGTATTAATTCACCCCTCCACTTT.

In the case of this clone: The sample carries other DNA sequences with the same CDR3. The CDR3 spells CASSPGMNTEAFF. CDR3 coding DNA: TGTGCCAGCTCACCTGGCATGAACACTGAAGCTTTCTTT. This rearrangement joins TRBV18 to TRBJ1-1; D remains unclear. This CDR3 is 13 amino acids long. The germline CDR1 and CDR2 sequences are KGHSH and LQKENI. The germline V and J ends were trimmed by 3 bases and 0 bases, with 5 bases remaining between them.

The V and J genes are TRBV7-2 and TRBJ1-5; a weak D match, TRBD1 (5 bases). This CDR3 comprises 15 residues. Germline V CDR1 and CDR2: SGHTA, FQGNSA. The ends were cut back, 1 base at V and 9 bases at J, with 16 bases in the middle. CDR3 loop: CASSLEWGGGSPQHF. The CDR3 nucleotides are TGTGCCAGCAGCTTAGAATGGGGCGGGGGGTCGCCCCAGCATTTT.

The chain links TRBV28 to TRBJ1-1, with 9 bases fitting TRBD1. This CDR3 is 14 amino acids long. Unmatched junction bases numbered 8, after V lost 6 bases and J lost 6 bases. Germline V gene data show CDR1 as MDHEN and CDR2 as SYDVKM. CDR3 region: CASRPTGGTAEAFF. DNA of the CDR3: TGTGCCAGCAGACCTACAGGGGGCACGGCTGAAGCTTTCTTT.

The chain recombines TRBV4-1 with TRBJ2-7; D is perhaps TRBD2 (6 bases). The ends were cut back, 2 bases at V and 0 bases at J, with 11 bases in the middle. CDR3 length: 15 residues. The germline V gene has CDR1 MGHRA and CDR2 YSYEKL. In nucleotides, the CDR3 is TGCGCCAGCAGCCAATACGCGGGGCGCTCCTACGAGCAGTACTTC. Translated: CASSQYAGRSYEQYF.

V and J are TRBV7-2 and TRBJ2-3; 8 positions agree with TRBD2. The germline CDR1 and CDR2 sequences are SGHTA and FQGNSA. The CDR3 runs to 17 residues. Unmatched junction bases numbered 7, after V lost 0 bases and J lost 2 bases. CDR3 sequence: CASSLAAVAGPTDTQYF. DNA for the CDR3: TGTGCCAGCAGCTTAGCGGCGGTAGCGGGGCCCACAGATACGCAGTATTTT.

The chain couples TRBV25-1 to TRBJ1-6; the match to TRBD1 covers 7 bases. V shed 3 bases, J shed 7 bases, and the junction held 6 bases outside the gene matches. Germline V lookup: CDR1 MGHDK, CDR2 SYGVNS. This CDR3 contains 15 residues. The CDR3 region has the DNA TGTGCCAGCAGTGACCCGGGACAGATCAATTCACCCCTCCACTTT. Its translation: CASSDPGQINSPLHF.

This rearrangement joins TRBV14 to TRBJ2-5; unclear D gene. This CDR3 has 15 amino acids. Germline V gene lookup returns CDR1 SGHDN and CDR2 FVKESK. V lost 4 bases, J lost 2 bases, and 14 bases lay in between. CDR3 in amino acids: CASSPGRRFQETQYF. The CDR3 coding sequence is TGTGCCAGCAGCCCCGGACGGAGATTTCAAGAGACCCAGTACTTC.

In its sample, this clone was seen a few times. This rearrangement joins TRBV27 to TRBJ1-2; TRBD1 is a possible D gene (5 bases). The germline V and J ends were trimmed by 7 bases and 7 bases, with 19 bases remaining between them. This CDR3 spans 14 amino acids. CDR1 MNHEY and CDR2 SMNVEV come from the germline V gene (reference sequence). CDR3 bases: TGTGCCAGCACTACTCGCCGGGGGGAAAGTGGCTACACCTTC. This gives the protein CASTTRRGESGYTF.